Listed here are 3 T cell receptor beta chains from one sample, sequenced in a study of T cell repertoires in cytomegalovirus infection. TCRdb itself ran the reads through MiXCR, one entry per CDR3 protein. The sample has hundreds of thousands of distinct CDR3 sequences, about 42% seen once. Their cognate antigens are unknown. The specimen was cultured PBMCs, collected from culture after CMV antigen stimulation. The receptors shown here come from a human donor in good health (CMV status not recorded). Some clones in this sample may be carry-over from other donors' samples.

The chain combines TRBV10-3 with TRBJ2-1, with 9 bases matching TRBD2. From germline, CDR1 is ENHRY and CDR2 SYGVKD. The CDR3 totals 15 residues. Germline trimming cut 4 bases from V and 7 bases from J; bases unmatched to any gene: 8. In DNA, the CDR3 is TGTGCCATCAGTGGGTTGAGTAGCGGGGGAAATGAGCAGTTCTTC. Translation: CAISGLSSGGNEQFF.

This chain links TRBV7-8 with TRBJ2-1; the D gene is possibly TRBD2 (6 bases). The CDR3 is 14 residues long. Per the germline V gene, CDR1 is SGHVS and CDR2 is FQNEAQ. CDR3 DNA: TGTGGCTCTAGCGCGACGAGCTCCTACAATGAGCAGTTCTTC. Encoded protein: CGSSATSSYNEQFF.

The CDR3 region is CASSLKTYNEQFF. In DNA form, the CDR3 reads TGTGCCAGCAGTCTAAAGACCTACAATGAGCAGTTCTTC. The chain is built from TRBV6-1 and TRBJ2-1; no firm D call. V dropped 5 bases and J dropped 2 bases, with 7 bases sitting between them. This CDR3 region has 13 residues. In germline, CDR1 is MNHNS, CDR2 SASEGT.